This entry lists 32 T cell receptor beta chains sequenced from one sample in a study of CD8 T cells in ankylosing spondylitis. Broader study findings: Blood from ankylosing spondylitis patients appeared to carry a characteristic roughly eight-variant TCR beta motif.

Each CDR3 protein is one row after TCRdb ran MiXCR on the 5' RACE reads. The repertoire has more than 600,000 distinct CDR3 sequences, 15% to 20% of them found once; the top ten carry roughly a fifth. Antigens for these TCRs are unknown. Sequenced material: blood, either unsorted or a sorted T cell fraction (not recorded which). The receptor set was obtained from a male donor with ankylosing spondylitis.

This clonotype has more than one count but fewer than ten. The junction departs from germline at one end; a sequencing error may be responsible. The chain recombines TRBV20-1 with TRBJ2-4, with TRBD2 matching over 10 bases. CDR1 is DFQATT and CDR2 is SNEGSKA in the germline V gene (reference sequence). This CDR3 comprises 13 residues. This chain's CDR3 is CSATGLAGEPQHF. The DNA for the CDR3 is TGCAGTGCAACCGGCCTAGCGGGGGAGCCCCAGCACTTC.

The V and J genes are TRBV20-1 and TRBJ1-1; D is ambiguous. The CDR3 extends over 14 amino acids. V lost 0 bases and J 8 bases, leaving 16 bases between the germline ends. The germline V gene encodes CDR1 DFQATT and CDR2 SNEGSKA (reference sequence). The CDR3 region is CSARDIGVDGEAFF. For the CDR3, the DNA is TGCAGTGCTAGAGATATTGGCGTGGACGGAGAAGCTTTCTTT.

The chain uses TRBV7-2 and TRBJ2-3; TRBD2 agrees at 9 bases. Per germline, CDR1 SGHTA and CDR2 FQGNSA. The junction had 5 bases not matched to a gene; V was cut back by 5 bases and J by 5 bases. This CDR3 has 14 residues. The CDR3: CASSPSGIGDTQYF. For the CDR3, the DNA is TGTGCCAGCAGCCCTAGCGGGATTGGAGATACGCAGTATTTT. Using reference TRBV7-2 and TRBJ2-3 for the parts outside the CDR3, the full variable domain is GAGVSQSPSNKVTEKGKDVELRCDPISGHTALYWYRQSLGQGLEFLIYFQGNSAPDKSGLPSDRFSAERTGGSVSTLTIQRTQQEDSAVYLCASSPSGIGDTQYFGPGTRLTVL.

This chain joins TRBV20-1 and TRBJ1-2; 9 nucleotides match TRBD1. J lost 8 bases, V lost 5 bases, and 18 bases had no gene match. The CDR3 has 16 residues. Germline V gene data show CDR1 as DFQATT and CDR2 as SNEGSKA (reference sequence). CDR3 sequence (DNA): TGCAGTGCTGCTCACACAGGGGGCCGCAGCCTCAAGGGCTACACCTTC. It encodes CSAAHTGGRSLKGYTF.

The chain uses TRBV20-1 and TRBJ2-2, with D maybe TRBD1 (5 bases). In germline, CDR1 is DFQATT, CDR2 SNEGSKA (reference sequence). V was clipped by 0 bases and J by 0 bases, with 11 bases between them. The CDR3 is 16 amino acids. The CDR3 DNA sequence: TGCAGTGCTAGAGATATTTCAGGGACGAACACCGGGGAGCTGTTTTTT. Residues: CSARDISGTNTGELFF.

This clonotype occurred a few times. The CDR3 DNA sequence: TGTGCCAGCAGCGCCAGCGGGGGGGCCGTGTTCGAGCAGTACTTC. This encodes CASSASGGAVFEQYF. The V call is TRBV13, the J call TRBJ2-7; 10 positions agree with TRBD2. The CDR3 spans 15 residues. Germline V lookup: CDR1 PRHDT, CDR2 FYEKMQ (reference sequence). Trimming removed 5 bases from V and 6 bases from J; junction bases left unmatched: 10.

This clonotype was counted only a few times. The chain has TRBV4-1 and TRBJ1-1; no reliable D call. The germline V and J ends were trimmed by 1 base and 4 bases, with 7 bases remaining between them. The CDR3 is made up of 13 amino acids. The germline V gene encodes CDR1 MGHRA and CDR2 YSYEKL. CDR3 sequence (DNA): TGCGCCAGCAGCCAAGCTTGGGGCACTGAAGCTTTCTTT. Protein sequence: CASSQAWGTEAFF.

V usage is TRBV20-1 and J usage is TRBJ2-1; 10 bases match TRBD2. Losses at the gene ends were 5 bases for V and 9 bases for J; bases not matched to a gene: 10. Germline-derived CDR1 and CDR2 are DFQATT and SNEGSKA (reference sequence). There are 14 residues in the CDR3. In nucleotides, the CDR3 is TGCAGTGCTCAGGAGCGGGGGGGCGTTGGTGAGCAGTTCTTC. Translating gives CSAQERGGVGEQFF.

The chain employs TRBV7-2 and TRBJ2-1; TRBD2 matches at 13 bases. The CDR3 covers 15 residues. Germline V gene sequence: CDR1 SGHTA, CDR2 FQGNSA. V lost 6 bases and J lost 6; bases outside the gene matches: 5. This CDR3 is CASRPGLAGVNEQFF. The CDR3 DNA is TGTGCCAGCAGACCCGGACTAGCGGGAGTCAATGAGCAGTTCTTC.

This clonotype came up a few times. The chain employs TRBV6-5 and TRBJ1-1, with D perhaps matching TRBD1 (5 bases). The CDR3 totals 13 residues. Trimming removed 3 bases from V and 4 bases from J, with 9 bases in between. Germline values: CDR1 MNHEY, CDR2 SVGAGI. Here the CDR3 DNA reads TGTGCCAGCAGTTATGCCGGGACCACTGAAGCTTTCTTT. Translating gives CASSYAGTTEAFF.

The chain is built from TRBV7-8 and TRBJ2-3, with D possibly matching TRBD2 (5 bases). From germline, CDR1 is SGHVS and CDR2 FQNEAQ. CDR3 length: 13 amino acids. Trimming cost V 1 base and J 6 bases, with 8 bases left between them. CDR3 sequence: CASSLGASDTQYF. CDR3 in DNA: TGTGCCAGCAGCTTAGGGGCTAGCGATACGCAGTATTTT.

The chain carries TRBV5-1 and TRBJ2-4; 8 bases match TRBD1. The length of the CDR3 is 15 residues. The ends lost 0 bases at V and 8 bases at J; junction bases unmatched: 7. CDR1 SGHRS and CDR2 YFSETQ come from the germline V gene. CDR3: CASSLAGQGLDIQYF. The DNA for the CDR3 is TGCGCCAGCAGCTTGGCTGGACAGGGTTTAGACATTCAGTACTTC.

The J gene is TRBJ1-5, the V gene TRBV20-1, with 8 bases that match TRBD1. CDR3 length: 16 amino acids. The V gene end was trimmed by 3 bases and the J gene end by 1 base; junction bases not matched to a gene: 8. Germline CDR1 reads DFQATT; CDR2 reads SNEGSKA (reference sequence). The CDR3 sequence is CSASVPGQVSNQPQHF. The CDR3 bases are TGCAGTGCTAGTGTACCGGGACAGGTCAGCAATCAGCCCCAGCATTTT.

The table lists this clonotype with a few counts. V gene TRBV4-2 combines with J gene TRBJ2-2, with D unclear. This CDR3 region has 12 residues. The V gene's germline CDR1 is LGHNA and CDR2 YNFKEQ. V was shortened by 7 bases and J by 5 bases, with 8 bases between the two germline ends. The CDR3 sequence is CASKVGTGELFF. CDR3 nucleotide sequence: TGTGCCAGCAAAGTGGGAACCGGGGAGCTGTTTTTT.

The chain has TRBV29-1 and TRBJ1-1; D gene ambiguous. The CDR3 sequence is 13 residues long. With 6 bases removed from V and 4 bases from J, the gap between germline ends came to 15 bases. Germline CDR1 reads SQVTM; CDR2 reads ANQGSEA. In DNA form, the CDR3 reads TGCAGCGTAATAGGTGGGGATTCCACTGAAGCTTTCTTT. It specifies CSVIGGDSTEAFF.

The table lists this clonotype with a few counts. This sequence joins TRBV4-1 and TRBJ1-2; D remains ambiguous. The CDR3 loop spans 14 amino acids. V shed 1 base and J shed 5 bases, with 11 bases lying between them. Germline-derived CDR1 and CDR2 are MGHRA and YSYEKL. The CDR3 is CASSQVGSAYGYTF. DNA of the CDR3: TGCGCCAGCAGCCAAGTGGGGAGTGCGTATGGCTACACCTTC.

The rearrangement links TRBV7-8 to TRBJ2-5; 8 positions match TRBD1. The CDR3 has 16 residues. The germline V gene encodes CDR1 SGHVS and CDR2 FQNEAQ. Trimming took 8 bases from V and 5 from J; bases not matched to a gene: 16. DNA for the CDR3: TGTGCCAGCCGCATTACGGCGGACAGGGTAGTGGAGACCCAGTACTTC. Protein sequence: CASRITADRVVETQYF.

In this sample, this clonotype turned up many times. The CDR3 region is CSVPQGGELFF. The CDR3 DNA sequence: TGCAGCGTGCCACAGGGGGGGGAGCTGTTTTTT. V usage is TRBV29-1 and J usage is TRBJ2-2, with 7 nucleotides matching TRBD1. The V and J ends lost 6 bases and 8 bases, in that order; junction bases with no gene match: 3. This CDR3 is 11 amino acids long. CDR1 SQVTM and CDR2 ANQGSEA come from the germline V gene.

This clonotype was seen a few times. This chain joins TRBV9 and TRBJ2-1; 12 nucleotides line up with TRBD1. With 3 bases clipped from V and 9 bases from J, the junction kept 10 bases outside the gene matches. Germline V gives CDR1 SGDLS, CDR2 YYNGEE. CDR3 length: 16 amino acids. DNA of the CDR3: TGTGCCAGCAGCGCCCGACCGGGACAGGGGGCTAGTGAGCAGTTCTTC. This translates into CASSARPGQGASEQFF.

This clonotype came up a few times. V is TRBV6-1 and J is TRBJ2-7; TRBD2 aligns across 8 bases. Per germline, CDR1 MNHNS and CDR2 SASEGT. After removal of 6 bases from V and 3 bases from J, the junction contained 7 bases not matched to a gene. This CDR3 region has 14 residues. The CDR3 coding sequence is TGTGCCAGCAGCCCCGGGGGGGGGATCTACGAGCAGTACTTC. As protein: CASSPGGGIYEQYF.

The chain is built from TRBV5-1 and TRBJ2-7; tentatively, D is TRBD1 (5 bases). CDR1 and CDR2 (germline): SGHRS, YFSETQ. The CDR3 totals 15 residues. V lost 3 bases and J lost 5, with 18 bases in between. The CDR3 DNA follows: TGCGCCAGCAGCTGGGGCCAGGGCGTCAGGGACGAGCAGTACTTC. Protein: CASSWGQGVRDEQYF.

In this sample, this clonotype turned up a few times. This chain connects TRBV5-1 to TRBJ1-5, with unresolved D. V lost 4 bases and J lost 3, with 11 bases in between. Germline CDR1 SGHRS, CDR2 YFSETQ. The CDR3 length is 14 residues. The CDR3 DNA reads as TGCGCCAGCAGCCTGGGCGGGATCAATCAGCCCCAGCATTTT. The encoded protein is CASSLGGINQPQHF.

The table lists this clonotype with a few counts. V and J are TRBV5-1 and TRBJ2-1; TRBD1 agrees at 7 bases. Per the germline V gene, CDR1 is SGHRS and CDR2 is YFSETQ. CDR3 length: 15 residues. Trimming removed 0 bases from V and 4 bases from J; junction bases left unmatched: 4. CDR3 DNA sequence: TGCGCCAGCAGCTTGGGAGAGGGGGCTTACAATGAGCAGTTCTTC. Translated: CASSLGEGAYNEQFF.

This clonotype was seen more than once but under ten times. CDR3 nucleotide sequence: TGCAGTGCGCACCCGACTAGCGGGAGGTCCAATGAGCAGTTCTTC. Translation gives CSAHPTSGRSNEQFF. The rearrangement uses TRBV20-1 and TRBJ2-1; 13 bases match TRBD2. Losses at the gene ends were 6 bases for V and 6 bases for J; bases not matched to a gene: 8. This CDR3 contains 15 residues. Germline CDR1 reads DFQATT; CDR2 reads SNEGSKA (reference sequence).

This sequence joins TRBV20-1 and TRBJ2-3, with D possibly matching TRBD1 (6 bases). This CDR3 is built from 14 residues. Trimming shortened V by 0 bases and J by 6 bases, and 13 bases separated the two germline ends. Per germline, CDR1 DFQATT and CDR2 SNEGSKA (reference sequence). This CDR3 reads CSAREGASRDTQYF. The CDR3 DNA sequence: TGCAGTGCTAGAGAGGGGGCCTCTAGGGATACGCAGTATTTT.

V is TRBV4-1 and J is TRBJ2-7, with no clear D. The germline V gene encodes CDR1 MGHRA and CDR2 YSYEKL. CDR3 length: 15 residues. V was shortened by 1 base and J by 0 bases, with 10 bases between the two germline ends. This CDR3 is CASSQGPADSYEQYF. CDR3 DNA sequence: TGCGCCAGCAGCCAAGGGCCAGCAGACTCCTACGAGCAGTACTTC.

Only a few counts were recorded for this clonotype. The chain links TRBV7-9 to TRBJ1-3, with D perhaps matching TRBD1 (6 bases). From germline, CDR1 is SEHNR and CDR2 FQNEAQ (reference sequence). V lost 5 bases, J lost 8 bases, and 13 bases lay in between. CDR3 size: 13 residues. The CDR3 DNA reads as TGTGCCAGCAGCCCGGGACACGGGGACACCATATATTTT. The encoded protein is CASSPGHGDTIYF.

V and J are TRBV20-1 and TRBJ2-1, with TRBD2 as a possible D gene (5 bases). V dropped 3 bases and J dropped 8 bases, with 14 bases sitting between them. Germline CDR1 is DFQATT and CDR2 is SNEGSKA (reference sequence). CDR3 length: 13 amino acids. The CDR3, as DNA: TGCAGTGCTAGCCCCGGATCGCGGGATGAGCAGTTCTTC. It translates to CSASPGSRDEQFF.

As regards this clonotype: One junction end disagrees with the germline gene, perhaps due to a read error. The rearrangement joins TRBV7-2 to TRBJ1-1; 11 positions match TRBD1. CDR3 length: 14 amino acids. The germline CDR1 and CDR2 sequences are SGHTA and FQGNSA. CDR3 bases: TGTGCCAGCGGACAGGGGGCCTTCAACACTGAAGCTCTCTTT. This sequence encodes CASGQGAFNTEALF.

V is TRBV7-6 and J is TRBJ1-3, with 7 bases matching TRBD1. Germline V gene lookup returns CDR1 SGHVS and CDR2 FNYEAQ. The V segment lost 0 bases and the J segment 2 bases; nucleotides outside the gene matches: 4. The CDR3 has 16 residues. The CDR3 DNA is TGTGCCAGCAGCTTAGCTTCGACAGGGACTGGAAACACCATATATTTT. This gives the protein CASSLASTGTGNTIYF.

This chain joins TRBV10-2 and TRBJ2-2; TRBD2 might be the D (5 bases). This CDR3 has 13 residues. In germline, CDR1 is WSHSY, CDR2 SAAADI. V dropped 6 bases and J dropped 6 bases, with 11 bases sitting between them. The CDR3: CASSELSAGELFF. CDR3 nucleotide sequence: TGCGCCAGCAGCGAGCTTAGCGCCGGGGAGCTGTTTTTT.

The chain has TRBV7-6 and TRBJ1-1; 9 nucleotides agree with TRBD1. Germline CDR1 reads SGHVS; CDR2 reads FNYEAQ. This CDR3 is 15 amino acids long. Trimming took 4 bases from V and 1 from J; bases not matched to a gene: 4. The CDR3 region is CASSSPDRGNTEAFF. DNA of the CDR3: TGTGCCAGCAGCTCCCCGGACAGGGGGAACACTGAAGCTTTCTTT. Full variable domain (remainder filled in from reference TRBV7-6 and TRBJ1-1): GAGVSQSPRYKVTKRGQDVALRCDPISGHVSLYWYRQALGQGPEFLTYFNYEAQQDKSGLPNDRFSAERPEGSISTLTIQRTEQRDSAMYRCASSSPDRGNTEAFFGQGTRLTVV.